Listed here are 29 T cell receptor beta chains from one sample, sequenced in a study of read filtering for tumor transcriptome and immune sequencing. Molecular barcoded adaptors covering alpha/delta and beta/gamma chains were used on roughly 370 ng RNA. TCRdb independently ran MiXCR on the reads; one entry per CDR3 protein. The sample carries tens of thousands of distinct CDR3 sequences, more than 11% recorded once. The specimen was a population of CD138-negative cells sorted from bone marrow. Receptor source: a donor older than 35 with multiple myeloma.

A few counts support this clonotype. The chain links TRBV7-2 to TRBJ1-3; D remains unclear. This CDR3 comprises 17 residues. V lost 2 bases, J lost 3 bases, and 17 bases lay in between. Looked up from germline, CDR1 is SGHTA and CDR2 is FQGNSA. As DNA, the CDR3 is TGTGCCAGCAGCTTATCACTAGTGGGTGGTGGTGGAAACACCATATATTTT. Its translation: CASSLSLVGGGGNTIYF.

In its sample, this clonotype was seen many times. This chain uses TRBV10-2 with TRBJ2-2; 7 nucleotides match TRBD2. Germline V gene data show CDR1 as WSHSY and CDR2 as SAAADI. This CDR3 spans 18 amino acids. J was trimmed by 1 base and V by 6 bases; bases with no gene match: 14. CDR3 in DNA: TGCGCCAGCAGGCCCCTATCCCTACTAGCGCGGAACACCGGGGAGCTGTTTTTT. Amino acid sequence: CASRPLSLLARNTGELFF.

This clonotype was seen ten or more times. The V call is TRBV5-1, the J call TRBJ1-1, with D possibly TRBD1 on 6 matching bases. The CDR3 contains 16 residues. V lost 2 bases to trimming and J lost 2 bases, with 16 bases between them. Germline-derived CDR1 and CDR2 are SGHRS and YFSETQ. CDR3 loop: CASSFLPWTENTEAFF. CDR3 DNA sequence: TGCGCCAGCAGCTTCCTTCCCTGGACAGAAAACACTGAAGCTTTCTTT.

This clonotype was recorded at least ten times. The chain uses TRBV12-3 or TRBV12-4 and TRBJ1-5, with D perhaps TRBD1 (6 bases). The germline V and J ends were trimmed by 2 bases and 0 bases, with 8 bases remaining between them. The CDR3 totals 15 residues. For the CDR3, the DNA is TGTGCCAGCAGTTTAAACAGGGATAGCAATCAGCCCCAGCATTTT. Protein: CASSLNRDSNQPQHF.

For this clonotype: Since a far larger clone is one base different, this is likely a read error. Here the CDR3 reads CASTGQAYNEQFF. CDR3 bases: TGTGCCAGCACAGGACAGGCCTACAATGAGCAGTTCTTC. The V call is TRBV12-5, the J call TRBJ2-1, with TRBD1 identical over 7 bases. Germline V gives CDR1 LGHNT, CDR2 FRNRAP. The CDR3 consists of 13 residues. Supplemented by reference TRBV12-5 and TRBJ2-1, the full variable domain reads DARVTQTPRHKVTEMGQEVTMRCQPILGHNTVFWYRQTMMQGLELLAYFRNRAPLDDSGMPKDRFSAEMPDATLATLKIQPSEPRDSAVYFCASTGQAYNEQFFGPGTRLTVL.

This clonotype was counted at least ten times. V and J are TRBV14 and TRBJ2-5; weak D call: TRBD2 (5 bases). Trimming left V 4 bases short and J 4 bases short, with 13 bases between. Per germline, CDR1 SGHDN and CDR2 FVKESK. CDR3 length equals 14 residues. Here the CDR3 reads CASSPSQGRETQYF. CDR3 nucleotide sequence: TGTGCCAGCAGCCCATCCCAAGGGAGAGAGACCCAGTACTTC.

The chain joins TRBV24-1 to TRBJ2-7; TRBD1 matches at 9 bases. Per germline, CDR1 KGHDR and CDR2 SFDVKD. This CDR3 is built from 16 residues. The V gene end was trimmed by 4 bases and the J gene end by 3 bases; junction bases not matched to a gene: 9. CDR3 region: CATSDPGQGGVYEQYF. CDR3 sequence (DNA): TGTGCCACCAGTGACCCGGGACAGGGCGGTGTCTACGAGCAGTACTTC.

This clonotype was detected ten times or more. The gene calls are TRBV5-4 and TRBJ2-1; maybe TRBD1 (6 bases). Trimming pared 1 base from V and 5 bases from J, leaving 7 bases between. This CDR3 is 13 amino acids long. From germline, CDR1 is SGHNT and CDR2 YYREEE (reference sequence). This chain's CDR3 is CASSLWDNNEQFF. In DNA form, the CDR3 reads TGTGCCAGCAGCTTGTGGGACAACAATGAGCAGTTCTTC.

Many counts were recorded for this clonotype. The J gene is TRBJ2-1, the V gene TRBV7-2; D is unresolved. Looked up from germline, CDR1 is SGHTA and CDR2 is FQGNSA. V lost 5 bases, J lost 5 bases, and 13 bases lay in between. The CDR3 is made up of 14 amino acids. The CDR3 sequence is CASSPFTFNNEQFF. CDR3 nucleotide sequence: TGTGCCAGCAGCCCCTTTACCTTTAACAATGAGCAGTTCTTC.

This clonotype was counted many times. This sequence joins TRBV29-1 and TRBJ2-5, with D tentatively TRBD2 (5 bases). CDR3 length equals 13 residues. The germline V gene encodes CDR1 SQVTM and CDR2 ANQGSEA. V was clipped by 7 bases and J by 0 bases, with 12 bases between them. CDR3 coding DNA: TGCAGCGCGGCGTGGCGGGACCAAGAGACCCAGTACTTC. Protein: CSAAWRDQETQYF.

This rearrangement joins TRBV15 to TRBJ2-7, with D perhaps assigned TRBD1 or TRBD2 (5 bases each). This CDR3 contains 16 residues. In germline, CDR1 is LNHNV, CDR2 YYDKDF (reference sequence). V lost 3 bases to trimming and J lost 7 bases, with 22 bases between them. CDR3 residues: CATSSSSGRSYGEQYF. In DNA form, the CDR3 reads TGTGCCACCAGCAGCTCCTCGGGGCGGTCTTACGGGGAGCAGTACTTC.

Details on this clonotype: A read error may explain this, as a much larger clone is one base away. This chain links TRBV7-9 with TRBJ1-1; D call uncertain. The V end was cut by 6 bases, the J end by 1 base, with 9 bases between. Germline lookup yields CDR1 SEHNR and CDR2 FQNEAQ (reference sequence). This CDR3 has 13 residues. CDR3 bases: TGTGCCAGCAGGGGGTGGGGGAACACTGAAGCTTTCTTT. Translation: CASRGWGNTEAFF.

This clonotype came up many times. The junction and the germline gene differ at one end; a read error may be behind it. The chain employs TRBV30 and TRBJ2-1; no clear D gene. The CDR3 is 13 residues long. Germline-derived CDR1 and CDR2 are GTSNPN and SVGIG (reference sequence). CDR3 in DNA: TGTGCCTGCAGTGGAGTAGGGTACAATGAGCAGTTCTTC. It encodes CACSGVGYNEQFF.

Many counts were recorded for this clonotype. V gene TRBV5-1 combines with J gene TRBJ2-4, with 15 nucleotides matching TRBD2. Per the germline V gene, CDR1 is SGHRS and CDR2 is YFSETQ. CDR3 length: 17 amino acids. Trimming took 4 bases from V and 8 from J; bases not matched to a gene: 10. The CDR3 DNA reads as TGCGCCAGCAGCCGGACTAGCGGGAGGGCCTTTGGAGACATTCAGTACTTC. Amino acid sequence: CASSRTSGRAFGDIQYF.

There are a few counts of this clonotype. The chain has TRBV18 and TRBJ2-5; D may be TRBD1 (5 bases). Trimming shortened V by 6 bases and J by 5 bases, and 13 bases separated the two germline ends. Germline V gene sequence: CDR1 KGHSH, CDR2 LQKENI. The CDR3 sequence is 13 residues long. CDR3 region: CASSPGIGETQYF. The CDR3 DNA reads TGTGCCAGCTCTCCAGGGATCGGGGAGACCCAGTACTTC.

The sample holds many counts of this clonotype. The chain carries TRBV29-1 and TRBJ2-7; 7 bases are a match to TRBD1. J gave up 4 bases and V 5 bases, and 8 bases lay outside the gene matches. The CDR3 has 13 residues. Germline CDR1 and CDR2: SQVTM and ANQGSEA. This chain's CDR3 is CSVQGDRDYEQYF. The CDR3 DNA reads TGCAGCGTTCAGGGGGACCGGGATTACGAGCAGTACTTC.

The gene calls are TRBV6-1 and TRBJ2-4; TRBD2 is a possible D gene (5 bases). CDR3 size: 14 residues. Trimming cost V 4 bases and J 3 bases, with 10 bases left between them. Germline V CDR1 and CDR2: MNHNS, SASEGT. The CDR3 reads CASSAPGFKNIQYF. The CDR3 DNA sequence: TGTGCCAGCAGTGCCCCGGGATTCAAAAACATTCAGTACTTC.

This clonotype was seen many times. This chain uses TRBV11-2 with TRBJ1-1; D may be TRBD1 (5 bases). V lost 1 base, J lost 2 bases, and 14 bases lay in between. CDR3 length equals 16 residues. CDR1 is SGHAT, CDR2 FQNNGV, per germline. The chain's CDR3 is CASSLVTGAANTEAFF. The DNA of the CDR3 is TGTGCCAGCAGCTTAGTTACCGGGGCAGCCAACACTGAAGCTTTCTTT.

Remarks on this clonotype: The junction and the germline gene differ at one end; a read error may be behind it. In DNA, the CDR3 is TGTGCCACCAGTGACCTTAGCACAGATACGCTGTATTTT. This codes for CATSDLSTDTLYF. The J gene is TRBJ2-3, the V gene TRBV24-1, with D unclear. The CDR3 sequence is 13 residues long. From germline, CDR1 is KGHDR and CDR2 SFDVKD.

The chain joins TRBV7-2 to TRBJ2-4, with 9 bases matching TRBD2. The CDR3 extends over 21 amino acids. CDR1 and CDR2 from the germline V gene are SGHTA and FQGNSA. With 2 bases clipped from V and 3 bases from J, the junction kept 20 bases outside the gene matches. The CDR3, as DNA: TGTGCCAGCAGCTTAATTTCGGCGGGAGGGCCCAAGGGTCGAGACAAAAACATTCAGTACTTC. Translating gives CASSLISAGGPKGRDKNIQYF.

As regards this clonotype: Possible read error: a much larger clone is one base away. The genes are TRBV21-1 and TRBJ1-1; the D call in the table, TRBD1, was not verified against the DNA. TRBV21-1 corresponds to a pseudogene. The CDR3 totals 17 residues. The chain's CDR3 is CASSKKHREKKNTEALF. CDR3 in DNA: TGTGCCAGCAGCAAGAAACACAGGGAAAAAAAGAACACTGAAGCTCTCTTT.

Many counts were recorded for this clonotype. The V gene is TRBV10-3, the J gene TRBJ2-3; TRBD2 is a possible D gene (6 bases). Germline loops: CDR1 ENHRY, CDR2 SYGVKD. Trimming stripped 7 bases from V and 2 bases from J, with 22 bases between. The CDR3 has 17 amino acids. The CDR3 coding sequence is TGTGCCATCACGAAATCTGGGGGACGGACTATCACAGATACGCAGTATTTT. Translated, it gives CAITKSGGRTITDTQYF.

This clonotype was counted ten times or more. This rearrangement joins TRBV29-1 to TRBJ2-7; 13 nucleotides line up with TRBD2. The CDR3 covers 14 residues. From germline, CDR1 is SQVTM and CDR2 ANQGSEA. V trimming: 6 bases; J trimming: 5 bases; junction bases outside the gene matches: 7. The chain's CDR3 is CSVDTGTSGNEQYF. The CDR3 DNA follows: TGCAGCGTCGATACCGGGACTAGCGGGAACGAGCAGTACTTC.

A note on this clonotype: Mismatch with germline at one junction end may stem from a read error. This chain links TRBV20-1 with TRBJ2-7; 7 bases align to TRBD2. In germline, CDR1 is DFQATT, CDR2 SNEGSKA (reference sequence). CDR3 length: 16 residues. The CDR3 region is CSARLGTRGVSYEQCF. Here the CDR3 DNA reads TGCAGTGCTCGTTTGGGGACCCGGGGGGTCTCCTACGAGCAGTGCTTC.

This clonotype was seen only a few times. A read error is possible here, since a much larger clone lies one base away. This rearrangement joins TRBV7-2 to TRBJ2-7, with D possibly TRBD2 on 6 matching bases. The CDR3 loop spans 14 amino acids. Germline V lookup: CDR1 SGHTA, CDR2 FQGNSA. Trimming removed 3 bases from V and 2 bases from J, with 11 bases in between. CDR3 protein: CASSFTSRTYEQYF. CDR3 in DNA: TGTGCCAGCAGCTTCACTAGCAGGACCTACGAGCAGTACTTC.

This clonotype was counted at least ten times. CDR3 amino acids: CASSSLAGLQETQYF. CDR3 nucleotides: TGTGCCAGCAGTTCACTAGCGGGATTACAAGAGACCCAGTACTTC. The chain couples TRBV6-6 to TRBJ2-5; TRBD2 matches at 10 bases. The ends lost 4 bases at V and 2 bases at J; junction bases unmatched: 4. Per the germline V gene, CDR1 is MNHNY and CDR2 is SVGAGI (reference sequence). The length of the CDR3 is 15 residues.

This clonotype was recorded a few times. This chain joins TRBV5-1 and TRBJ2-1; TRBD2 aligns across 7 bases. The CDR3 spans 17 residues. The V gene end was trimmed by 0 bases and the J gene end by 8 bases; junction bases not matched to a gene: 14. Germline assignment: CDR1 SGHRS and CDR2 YFSETQ. CDR3 amino acids: CASSLGLAVFTSDEQFF. Written as DNA, the CDR3 is TGCGCCAGCAGCTTGGGCCTAGCGGTCTTCACCTCCGATGAGCAGTTCTTC.

At least ten counts were recorded for this clonotype. V usage is TRBV4-2 and J usage is TRBJ2-7, with D perhaps matching TRBD1 (6 bases). Trimming removed 1 base from V and 4 bases from J, with 11 bases in between. The germline V gene has CDR1 LGHNA and CDR2 YNFKEQ. The length of the CDR3 is 14 residues. DNA for the CDR3: TGTGCCAGCAGCCAAGCAGGCAGGGGTTACGAGCAGTACTTC. Its translation is CASSQAGRGYEQYF.

The sample holds many counts of this clonotype. This sequence joins TRBV7-9 and TRBJ1-1; D is unclear. The V end lost 3 bases, the J end lost 0 bases, and 8 bases lay between the germline ends. The CDR3 is 14 residues long. Per the germline V gene, CDR1 is SEHNR and CDR2 is FQNEAQ (reference sequence). The DNA for the CDR3 is TGTGCCAGCAGCTTGGTGGATGTGAACACTGAAGCTTTCTTT. Protein: CASSLVDVNTEAFF. Based on the CDR3 plus reference TRBV7-9 and TRBJ1-1, the full variable domain is DTGVSQNPRHKITKRGQNVTFRCDPISEHNRLYWYRQTLGQGPEFLTYFQNEAQLEKSRLLSDRFSAERPKGSFSTLEIQRTEQGDSAMYLCASSLVDVNTEAFFGQGTRLTVV.